The sequence of this TCR beta chain was determined in a study of OX40 agonist ivuxolimab in advanced cancers. General study points: Not determined was the antigen specificity of the expanded peripheral T cells.

Profiled with immunoSEQ multiplex PCR; TCRdb holds only in-frame clones, not every one. The sample lists 65,000 to 90,000 clones; approximately 92% were seen once. Looked up from germline, CDR1 is SNHLY and CDR2 is FYNNEI. V shed 6 bases and J shed 3 bases, with 11 bases lying between them. This CDR3 has 14 amino acids. A remark on this clone: The antigen is undetermined.

The sequencing here drew on CD4+ or CD8+ T cells sorted from blood, taken in a trial of the OX40 agonist ivuxolimab. This chain connects TRBV2 to TRBJ2-2; possible D gene TRBD2, 6 bases. This clonotype was obtained from an adult with an advanced solid tumor such as melanoma, head and neck, liver or kidney cancer. In DNA form, the CDR3 reads TGTGCCAGCAGCGAAAGGAGGGACACCGGGGAGCTGTTTTTT. It specifies CASSERRDTGELFF.